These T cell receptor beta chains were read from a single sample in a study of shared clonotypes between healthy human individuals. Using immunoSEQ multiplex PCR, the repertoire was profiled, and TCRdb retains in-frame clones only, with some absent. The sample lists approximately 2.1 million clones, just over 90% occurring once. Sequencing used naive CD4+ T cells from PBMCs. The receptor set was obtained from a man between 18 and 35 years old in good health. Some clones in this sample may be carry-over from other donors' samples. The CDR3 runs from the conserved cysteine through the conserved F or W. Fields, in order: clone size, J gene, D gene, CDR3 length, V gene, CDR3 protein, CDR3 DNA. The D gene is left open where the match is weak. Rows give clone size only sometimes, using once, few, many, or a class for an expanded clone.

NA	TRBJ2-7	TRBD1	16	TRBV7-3	CASSLTADRGSYEQYF	TGTGCCAGCAGCCTGACCGCGGACAGGGGGTCCTACGAGCAGTACTTC
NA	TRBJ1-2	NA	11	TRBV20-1	CSAPLSYGYTF	TGCAGTGCACCCCTCTCCTATGGCTACACCTTC
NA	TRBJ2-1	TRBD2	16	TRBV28	CASSFPGLAGGNEQFF	TGTGCCAGCAGTTTCCCTGGGCTAGCGGGAGGCAATGAGCAGTTCTTC
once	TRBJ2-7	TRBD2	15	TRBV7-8	CASSFRVAGIYEQYF	TGTGCCAGCAGCTTTCGGGTAGCGGGAATCTACGAGCAGTACTTC
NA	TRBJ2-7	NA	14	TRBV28	CASSFSGLTYEQYF	TGTGCCAGCAGTTTTTCAGGTTTGACCTACGAGCAGTACTTC
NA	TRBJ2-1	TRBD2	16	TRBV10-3	CAISGSGGPAYNEQFF	TGTGCCATCAGTGGTAGCGGGGGACCCGCCTACAATGAGCAGTTCTTC
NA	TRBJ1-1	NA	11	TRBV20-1	CSASWGAEAFF	TGCAGTGCTAGTTGGGGGGCTGAAGCTTTCTTT
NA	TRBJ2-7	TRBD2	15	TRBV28	CASSLPVAGGYEQYF	TGTGCCAGCAGTTTACCCGTAGCGGGGGGCTACGAGCAGTACTTC
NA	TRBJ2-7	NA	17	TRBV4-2	CASSQDTVGPSSYEQYF	TGTGCCAGCAGCCAAGACACCGTCGGGCCCAGCTCCTACGAGCAGTACTTC
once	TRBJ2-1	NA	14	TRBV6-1	CASSRQVGGNEQFF	TGTGCCAGCAGTAGACAGGTTGGTGGCAATGAGCAGTTCTTC